Listed below are T cell receptor beta chains from one sample, sequenced in a study of memory CD4+ T cells and cytomegalovirus serostatus. Clones were sequenced by immunoSEQ multiplex PCR, and TCRdb holds only the in-frame ones, with some missing. The data contain 60,000 or so clones, approximately 82% of them singletons. The material sequenced was memory CD4+ T cells from blood. The receptor set was obtained from an adult in good health and CMV-seronegative. Some clones in this sample may be carry-over from other donors' samples. Both conserved end residues are part of each CDR3. The D gene is left open where the match is weak. Expanded clones get a size class; other rows say once, few or many, or leave the size out.

D: TRBD2; J: TRBJ2-1; size: .; V: TRBV7-3; CDR3: CASSGRTSNEQFF; DNA: TGTGCCAGCAGCGGGCGGACTAGCAATGAGCAGTTCTTC
D: .; J: TRBJ1-1; size: .; V: TRBV19; CDR3: CASSMSDSAEAFF; DNA: TGTGCCAGTAGTATGAGTGACTCAGCTGAAGCTTTCTTT
D: .; J: TRBJ2-1; size: .; V: TRBV2; CDR3: CASSDDRDSLYNEQFF; DNA: TGTGCCAGCAGTGATGATAGGGACTCACTCTACAATGAGCAGTTCTTC
D: TRBD2; J: TRBJ2-7; size: .; V: TRBV30; CDR3: CAWATGREQYF; DNA: TGTGCCTGGGCAACCGGGAGGGAGCAGTACTTC
D: .; J: TRBJ1-5; size: .; V: TRBV5-1; CDR3: CASSLAVGGPQHF; DNA: TGCGCCAGCAGCTTGGCCGTCGGGGGGCCCCAGCATTTT
D: .; J: TRBJ1-5; size: .; V: TRBV18; CDR3: CASSPDANQPQHF; DNA: TGTGCCAGCTCACCGGACGCTAATCAGCCCCAGCATTTT
D: TRBD2; J: TRBJ2-5; size: .; V: TRBV6-5; CDR3: CASRGLAGGQETQYF; DNA: TGTGCCAGCAGAGGACTAGCGGGAGGGCAGGAGACCCAGTACTTC
D: TRBD2; J: TRBJ2-7; size: .; V: TRBV7-2; CDR3: CASKAWGLAAYEQYF; DNA: TGTGCCAGCAAAGCTTGGGGACTAGCCGCCTACGAGCAGTACTTC
D: .; J: TRBJ1-1; size: .; V: TRBV18; CDR3: CASSLTRGGPEAFF; DNA: TGTGCCAGCTCACTTACGCGGGGAGGGCCTGAAGCTTTCTTT
D: .; J: TRBJ1-3; size: .; V: TRBV4-2; CDR3: CASSQGGGGDSGNTIYF; DNA: TGTGCCAGCAGCCAAGGGGGAGGGGGGGATTCTGGAAACACCATATATTTT
D: .; J: TRBJ1-2; size: .; V: TRBV18; CDR3: CASSPGTTYGYTF; DNA: TGTGCCAGCTCTCCCGGGACAACCTATGGCTACACCTTC
D: .; J: TRBJ2-6; size: .; V: TRBV28; CDR3: CASSPSRLSSSGANVLTF; DNA: TGTGCCAGCAGTCCTAGTCGGCTAAGTAGCTCTGGGGCCAACGTCCTGACTTTC
D: .; J: TRBJ2-7; size: .; V: TRBV7-9; CDR3: CASSLPQVGVAEQYF; DNA: TGTGCCAGCAGCTTACCCCAGGTCGGAGTTGCCGAGCAGTACTTC
D: TRBD2; J: TRBJ2-1; size: .; V: TRBV9; CDR3: CASSALGTSGGGHEQFF; DNA: TGTGCCAGCAGCGCCCTCGGGACTAGCGGGGGGGGCCATGAGCAGTTCTTC
D: .; J: TRBJ1-1; size: .; V: TRBV18; CDR3: CASSPSGASEAFF; DNA: TGTGCCAGCTCACCGTCCGGGGCCTCTGAAGCTTTCTTT
D: .; J: TRBJ1-1; size: .; V: TRBV10-3; CDR3: CATKGELNTEAFF; DNA: TGTGCCACTAAGGGGGAATTGAACACTGAAGCTTTCTTT
D: .; J: TRBJ2-3; size: .; V: TRBV5-1; CDR3: CASSLEGRVLDTQYF; DNA: TGCGCCAGCAGCTTGGAGGGACGGGTTTTGGATACGCAGTATTTT
D: TRBD1; J: TRBJ1-1; size: .; V: TRBV11-2; CDR3: CASSGTGGMNTEAFF; DNA: TGTGCCAGCAGCGGGACAGGGGGCATGAACACTGAAGCTTTCTTT
D: .; J: TRBJ1-2; size: few; V: TRBV13; CDR3: CASSLWARAGGYTF; DNA: TGTGCCAGCAGCCTGTGGGCCCGGGCGGGCGGCTACACCTTC
D: .; J: TRBJ1-6; size: .; V: TRBV30; CDR3: CAWRGQSSYNSPLHF; DNA: TGTGCCTGGAGAGGACAGAGCTCCTATAATTCACCCCTCCACTTT
D: .; J: TRBJ1-2; size: once; V: TRBV28; CDR3: CASSLSPVSYGYTF; DNA: TGTGCCAGCAGTTTATCCCCGGTGTCCTATGGCTACACCTTC
D: .; J: TRBJ2-7; size: .; V: TRBV5-1; CDR3: CASSSQKGGSYEQYF; DNA: TGCGCCAGCAGCTCCCAAAAGGGGGGTTCCTACGAGCAGTACTTC
D: TRBD2; J: TRBJ2-7; size: once; V: TRBV11-1; CDR3: CASSLRPGTSEYEQYF; DNA: TGTGCCAGCAGCTTAAGGCCCGGGACTAGCGAATACGAGCAGTACTTC
D: TRBD2; J: TRBJ2-3; size: .; V: TRBV6-1; CDR3: CAAFSDGRALGTQYF; DNA: TGTGCCGCGTTTTCGGACGGGAGGGCCCTCGGTACGCAGTATTTT
D: TRBD2; J: TRBJ2-3; size: few; V: TRBV25-1; CDR3: CASTKGLADVSDTQYF; DNA: TGTGCCAGCACCAAAGGACTAGCGGATGTTTCAGATACGCAGTATTTT
D: TRBD2; J: TRBJ2-3; size: few; V: TRBV7-9; CDR3: CASSYVPGLASNTQYF; DNA: TGTGCCAGCAGCTACGTTCCGGGACTAGCGTCAAATACGCAGTATTTT
D: .; J: TRBJ2-5; size: .; V: TRBV29-1; CDR3: CSGRYRYF; DNA: TGCAGCGGCCGATACCGGTACTTC
D: .; J: TRBJ2-2; size: .; V: TRBV2; CDR3: CASSEGGPRRGELFF; DNA: TGTGCCAGCAGTGAAGGGGGACCAAGGCGGGGGGAGCTGTTTTTT
D: TRBD2; J: TRBJ2-1; size: .; V: TRBV6-4; CDR3: CASSGSGGEQFF; DNA: TGTGCCAGCAGTGGTAGCGGGGGTGAGCAGTTCTTC
D: TRBD1; J: TRBJ1-2; size: .; V: TRBV6-1; CDR3: CASSEVLGTASQGYTF; DNA: TGTGCCAGCAGTGAAGTCCTCGGGACAGCGTCCCAAGGCTACACCTTC
D: .; J: TRBJ1-1; size: few; V: TRBV14; CDR3: CASSQEVRGAEAFF; DNA: TGTGCCAGCAGCCAAGAAGTGAGGGGCGCTGAAGCTTTCTTT
D: .; J: TRBJ1-6; size: .; V: TRBV5-5; CDR3: CASSLAGRGASYNSPLHF; DNA: TGTGCCAGCAGCTTGGCCGGGCGTGGGGCTTCCTATAATTCACCCCTCCACTTT
D: .; J: TRBJ2-5; size: .; V: TRBV7-3; CDR3: CASSLNRQETQYF; DNA: TGTGCCAGCAGCTTAAACAGACAAGAGACCCAGTACTTC
D: .; J: TRBJ1-1; size: .; V: TRBV4-3; CDR3: CASSQDGRNTEAFF; DNA: TGCGCCAGCAGCCAAGATGGTAGGAACACTGAAGCTTTCTTT
D: .; J: TRBJ1-3; size: .; V: TRBV10-3; CDR3: CAISDDGLGAGNTIYF; DNA: TGTGCCATCAGTGATGACGGTTTGGGCGCTGGAAACACCATATATTTT
D: TRBD2; J: TRBJ2-3; size: .; V: TRBV5-1; CDR3: CASSSGTSGRVDTQYF; DNA: TGCGCCAGCAGCTCCGGGACTAGCGGGAGAGTAGATACGCAGTATTTT
D: TRBD2; J: TRBJ2-3; size: once; V: TRBV7-3; CDR3: CASSIAGAVSDTQYF; DNA: TGTGCCAGCAGCATAGCGGGAGCGGTCTCAGATACGCAGTATTTT
D: .; J: TRBJ2-6; size: .; V: TRBV5-1; CDR3: CASSSGYSGANVLTF; DNA: TGCGCCAGCAGCTCGGGATACTCTGGGGCCAACGTCCTGACTTTC
D: .; J: TRBJ1-6; size: .; V: TRBV30; CDR3: CAWSGGRFSSYNSPLHF; DNA: TGTGCCTGGAGTGGCGGACGGTTTAGCTCCTATAATTCACCCCTCCACTTT
D: .; J: TRBJ1-3; size: .; V: TRBV27; CDR3: CASSPRGGNTIYF; DNA: TGTGCCAGCAGTCCGCGTGGTGGAAACACCATATATTTT
D: .; J: TRBJ2-3; size: .; V: TRBV14; CDR3: CASSQFDTQYF; DNA: TGTGCCAGCAGCCAATTCGATACGCAGTATTTT
D: .; J: TRBJ2-1; size: .; V: TRBV11-2; CDR3: CASSLGPEQFF; DNA: TGTGCCAGCAGCTTAGGACCCGAGCAGTTCTTC
D: .; J: TRBJ1-2; size: .; V: TRBV27; CDR3: CASSTSPRVDYGYTF; DNA: TGTGCCAGCAGTACTTCCCCCAGGGTGGACTATGGCTACACCTTC
D: .; J: TRBJ2-1; size: once; V: TRBV5-1; CDR3: CASSLELGSRVPEQFF; DNA: TGCGCCAGCAGCTTGGAACTGGGCTCACGGGTGCCTGAGCAGTTCTTC
D: TRBD2; J: TRBJ2-1; size: .; V: TRBV28; CDR3: CASSLSGLAEGNEQFF; DNA: TGTGCCAGCAGTTTATCCGGACTAGCGGAGGGGAATGAGCAGTTCTTC
D: .; J: TRBJ2-7; size: .; V: TRBV5-4; CDR3: CASSAGSQNEQYF; DNA: TGTGCCAGCAGCGCCGGATCCCAGAACGAGCAGTACTTC
D: .; J: TRBJ2-5; size: .; V: TRBV11-2; CDR3: CASSLIRWETQYF; DNA: TGTGCCAGCAGCTTAATAAGGTGGGAGACCCAGTACTTC
D: TRBD1; J: TRBJ1-2; size: .; V: TRBV23-1; CDR3: CASSQSYRGPVGYTF; DNA: TGCGCCAGCAGTCAATCGTACAGGGGCCCGGTGGGCTACACCTTC
D: .; J: TRBJ2-1; size: .; V: TRBV9; CDR3: CASSQRGEEDNEQFF; DNA: TGTGCCAGCAGCCAGAGGGGGGAGGAGGACAATGAGCAGTTCTTC
D: .; J: TRBJ2-2; size: .; V: TRBV5-1; CDR3: CASSEGPANTGELFF; DNA: TGCGCCAGCAGCGAGGGACCGGCAAACACCGGGGAGCTGTTTTTT